The 14 T cell receptor beta chains listed next were all sequenced from one sample in a study of T cell repertoires in cytomegalovirus infection. TCRdb reprocessed the reads via MiXCR and lists one record per CDR3 protein. The table has fewer than 350,000 distinct CDR3 sequences, about a sixth seen once. The source material was PBMCs. All receptors come from a human donor in good health (CMV status not recorded). Some clones in this sample may be carry-over from other donors' samples.

The sample holds a few counts of this clonotype. The V and J genes are TRBV18 and TRBJ1-6, with no clear D. This CDR3 contains 15 residues. CDR1 and CDR2 from the germline V gene are KGHSH and LQKENI. The germline V and J ends were trimmed by 0 bases and 1 base, with 4 bases remaining between them. CDR3 in amino acids: CASSPPYSYNSPLHF. The DNA of the CDR3 is TGTGCCAGCTCACCACCGTATTCCTATAATTCACCCCTCCACTTT.

The rearrangement joins TRBV7-8 to TRBJ1-2; D remains unclear. Germline CDR1 reads SGHVS; CDR2 reads FQNEAQ. The CDR3 loop spans 16 amino acids. Trimming shortened V by 0 bases and J by 0 bases, and 11 bases separated the two germline ends. The CDR3 here is CASSLARTGPNYGYTF. The CDR3 DNA sequence: TGTGCCAGCAGCTTAGCCCGGACCGGGCCTAACTATGGCTACACCTTC.

This clonotype has more than one count but fewer than ten. The chain has TRBV20-1 and TRBJ2-5; 13 bases map to TRBD2. The CDR3 extends over 14 amino acids. The junction had 5 bases not matched to a gene; V was cut back by 7 bases and J by 3 bases. Looked up from germline, CDR1 is DFQATT and CDR2 is SNEGSKA (reference sequence). This CDR3 reads CSVTSGGAEETQYF. The DNA of the CDR3 is TGCAGTGTCACTAGCGGGGGGGCCGAAGAGACCCAGTACTTC.

The chain has TRBV2 and TRBJ1-2; D is perhaps TRBD1 (5 bases). CDR3 size: 14 residues. Trimming cost V 7 bases and J 2 bases, with 14 bases left between them. Germline CDR1 and CDR2: SNHLY and FYNNEI. The CDR3 DNA reads as TGTGCCAGCAAGAGCGGGGACTGGAACTATGGCTACACCTTC. It specifies CASKSGDWNYGYTF.

The rearrangement links TRBV7-2 to TRBJ1-2; D perhaps matches TRBD1 (5 bases). The CDR3 is made up of 12 amino acids. Trimming pared 4 bases from V and 10 bases from J, leaving 13 bases between. Germline V gene lookup returns CDR1 SGHTA and CDR2 FQGNSA. The CDR3 is CASSSQGVDYTF. The CDR3 region has the DNA TGTGCCAGCAGCTCTCAGGGAGTCGACTACACCTTC.

This clonotype was detected only a few times. This chain joins TRBV6-6 and TRBJ2-7; D gene unclear. Trimming took 3 bases from V and 6 from J, leaving 12 bases between them. Germline V gene lookup returns CDR1 MNHNY and CDR2 SVGAGI (reference sequence). The CDR3 is made up of 13 amino acids. The CDR3 coding sequence is TGTGCCAGCAGTTATGGCGGTTTAGGCGAGCAGTACTTC. Translating it yields CASSYGGLGEQYF.

The V call is TRBV18, the J call TRBJ2-1; the match to TRBD1 covers 10 bases. Trimming removed 3 bases from V and 2 bases from J; junction bases left unmatched: 4. The V gene's germline CDR1 is KGHSH and CDR2 LQKENI. The CDR3 spans 16 residues. Written as DNA, the CDR3 is TGTGCCAGCTCACCTAGGACAGGGGGGCCCTACAATGAGCAGTTCTTC. It yields the protein CASSPRTGGPYNEQFF.

This clonotype has more than one count but fewer than ten. The chain uses TRBV7-9 and TRBJ1-4, with D perhaps matching TRBD1 (5 bases). Germline V gene data show CDR1 as SEHNR and CDR2 as FQNEAQ (reference sequence). This CDR3 spans 14 amino acids. V was shortened by 1 base and J by 8 bases, with 11 bases between the two germline ends. The CDR3 DNA follows: TGTGCCAGCAGCTTAGACAGGAGGCCCGAAAAACTGTTTTTT. Translation: CASSLDRRPEKLFF.

The chain has TRBV29-1 and TRBJ2-3; TRBD2 agrees at 13 bases. The V gene end was trimmed by 7 bases and the J gene end by 2 bases; junction bases not matched to a gene: 18. Germline CDR1 and CDR2: SQVTM and ANQGSEA. The CDR3 has 19 amino acids. CDR3 coding DNA: TGCAGCGCCAGCGAGGGTCGACTAGCGGGGGGAGGTATCACAGATACGCAGTATTTT. It encodes CSASEGRLAGGGITDTQYF.

The chain combines TRBV12-3 or TRBV12-4 with TRBJ2-2; 9 nucleotides agree with TRBD1. CDR3 length equals 15 residues. J gave up 5 bases and V 6 bases, and 7 bases lay outside the gene matches. The CDR3 DNA reads TGTGCCAGCAGCAAAACAGGGGGCCGGACCGGGGAGCTGTTTTTT. It specifies CASSKTGGRTGELFF.

This clonotype has more than one count but fewer than ten. This rearrangement joins TRBV2 to TRBJ1-2, with a weak D call TRBD1 (5 bases). This CDR3 is built from 14 residues. V shed 2 bases and J shed 4 bases, with 11 bases lying between them. Germline-derived CDR1 and CDR2 are SNHLY and FYNNEI. The CDR3 is CASSELEQVYGYTF. The CDR3 bases are TGTGCCAGCAGTGAATTGGAACAGGTCTATGGCTACACCTTC.

This rearrangement joins TRBV7-6 to TRBJ2-5, with D possibly TRBD1 on 6 matching bases. The V end was cut by 0 bases, the J end by 2 bases, with 13 bases between. The CDR3 contains 16 residues. The germline V gene encodes CDR1 SGHVS and CDR2 FNYEAQ. The CDR3 reads CASSLAVGQWQETQYF. The DNA for the CDR3 is TGTGCCAGCAGCTTAGCGGTTGGACAGTGGCAAGAGACCCAGTACTTC.

This clonotype appeared a few times. The CDR3 loop reads CASRWTSAETQYF. The CDR3 nucleotides are TGTGCCAGCAGATGGACTAGCGCAGAGACCCAGTACTTC. V and J are TRBV6-2 or TRBV6-3 and TRBJ2-5; 9 positions match TRBD2. The V segment lost 6 bases and the J segment 4 bases; nucleotides outside the gene matches: 3. The CDR3 sequence is 13 residues long. Germline CDR1 reads MNHEY; CDR2 reads SVGEGT.

This clonotype appeared many times. The rearrangement joins TRBV28 to TRBJ1-2; 7 bases are shared with TRBD1. Germline trimming cut 5 bases from V and 3 bases from J; bases unmatched to any gene: 12. The CDR3 consists of 16 residues. Germline V gene lookup returns CDR1 MDHEN and CDR2 SYDVKM. The CDR3 loop reads CASSGQDSAGYYGYTF. The CDR3, as DNA: TGTGCCAGCAGTGGACAGGACTCTGCCGGGTACTATGGCTACACCTTC.